The text below deals with one TCR beta chain. This record belongs to a study of blood T cell repertoires in COVID-19. The wider study: Donors in the United States, Italy and Spain gave samples during acute or convalescent COVID-19. From T cells, B-cell-depleted T cells, or PBMCs came the material, which was cDNA or gDNA.

As processed by the authors: By means of reference gene primer amplification, nucleated cell counts were estimated. The data were produced by immunoSEQ multiplex PCR, yet TCRdb's version contains in-frame clones alone and is incomplete. The V and J calls and clone size are taken from that table; D and trimming were inferred from the DNA. This table holds 200,000 to 250,000 clones, roughly 85% found once. Participants reported their clinical history, and cohort assignment relied on those reports. This TCR came from a woman between 40 and 50 years old with acute COVID-19. Source material: PBMCs or T cells enriched from blood (not recorded which).

CDR3 loop: CASSSGVLADYEQYF. CDR3 DNA: TGCGCCAGCAGCTCTGGTGTTCTAGCGGACTACGAGCAGTACTTC. This rearrangement joins TRBV5-1 to TRBJ2-7, with 7 bases matching TRBD2. The CDR3 consists of 15 residues. Germline V gene data show CDR1 as SGHRS and CDR2 as YFSETQ. J gave up 3 bases and V 3 bases, and 9 bases lay outside the gene matches.